This section outlines one T cell receptor (beta chain) sequence together with its context. V lost 1 base, J lost 6 bases, and 12 bases lay in between. Looked up from germline, CDR1 is KGHSH and CDR2 is LQKENI. The CDR3 runs 14 residues. This entry comes from a study of cytotoxic CD8 clonotypes in ibrutinib-treated CLL. Turning to the study itself: Within the patient group, roughly 11 were relapsed/refractory and roughly 15 treatment-naive, and some 17 were IGHV unmutated. Productive templates averaged approximately 260,000 per sample, and productive rearrangements 94,082.

Genomic DNA in a quantity of 1.5 to 2 micrograms was derived from cryopreserved PBMCs for TCR beta libraries. Clones were sequenced by immunoSEQ multiplex PCR, and TCRdb holds only the in-frame ones, with some missing. This table holds 140,000 to 150,000 clones, more than 75% found once. The clonotype originates from a human donor with chronic lymphocytic leukemia. V and J are TRBV18 and TRBJ1-2, with a possible D match to TRBD1 (5 bases). Sample: PBMCs, taken after 24 months of ibrutinib treatment. The DNA of the CDR3 is TGTGCCAGCTCACCACAGGGGCCCCGGGATGGCTACACCTTC. Residues: CASSPQGPRDGYTF.